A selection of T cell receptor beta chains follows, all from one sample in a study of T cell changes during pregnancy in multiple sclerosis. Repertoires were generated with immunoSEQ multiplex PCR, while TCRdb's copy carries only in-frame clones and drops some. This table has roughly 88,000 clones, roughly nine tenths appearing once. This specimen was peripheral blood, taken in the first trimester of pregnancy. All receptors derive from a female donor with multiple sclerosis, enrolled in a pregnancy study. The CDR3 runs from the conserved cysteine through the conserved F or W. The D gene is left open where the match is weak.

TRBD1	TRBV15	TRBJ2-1	CATSSGQGSYNEQFF
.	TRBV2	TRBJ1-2	CASSDNVQRYGYTF
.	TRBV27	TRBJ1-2	CASSARVGAIYGYTF
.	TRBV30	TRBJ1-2	CAWSGWELSGYTF
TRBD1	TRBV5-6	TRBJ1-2	CASSQQGNANYGYTF
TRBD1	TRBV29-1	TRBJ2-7	CSVEEGDSSSYEQYF
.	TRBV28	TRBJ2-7	CASTSGLPYEQYF
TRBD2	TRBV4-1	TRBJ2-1	CASSQGLAGPREQFF
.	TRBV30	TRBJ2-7	CAWSWTAYEQYF
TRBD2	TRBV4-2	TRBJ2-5	CASSSGLAVETQYF
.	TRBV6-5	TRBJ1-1	CASSYEGDTEAFF
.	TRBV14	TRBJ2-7	CASSPRLRPSYEQYF
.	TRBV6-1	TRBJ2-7	CASSAGHRNYEQYF
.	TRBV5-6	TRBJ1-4	CASSLARQAANEKLFF
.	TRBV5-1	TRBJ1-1	CASSLDRNTEAFF
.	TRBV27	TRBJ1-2	CASSLSSGGSNYGYTF
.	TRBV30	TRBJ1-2	CAWTPQSNYGYTF
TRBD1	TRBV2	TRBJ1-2	CASDPGGGYGYTF
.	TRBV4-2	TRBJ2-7	CASSQVLGSGHEQYF
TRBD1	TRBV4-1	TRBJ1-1	CASSPAGTGYTEAFF
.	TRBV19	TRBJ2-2	CASTLDSPNTGELFF
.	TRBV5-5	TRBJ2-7	CASSLPQRSYEQYF
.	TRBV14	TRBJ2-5	CASSQDLVTDQETQYF
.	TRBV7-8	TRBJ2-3	CASSHQGTGDTQYF
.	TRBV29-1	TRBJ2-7	CSVETGSGSYEQYF
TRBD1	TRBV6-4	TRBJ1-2	CASSEGDRFNYGYTF